Given below is one TCR beta chain in context. Its specificity is not known. TCRdb's table, derived via immunoSEQ multiplex PCR, lists solely in-frame clones and lacks some. The table records some 98,000 clones, around 94% of them present only once. These data are taken from a study of OX40 agonist ivuxolimab in advanced cancers. Background on the study: Checkpoint inhibitors had been given previously to roughly 36% of patients.

Overall study findings and caveats: Averaging showed that CD8+ T cells had more expanded clones than CD4+ did.

Germline assignment: CDR1 LGHNA and CDR2 YNFKEQ. The CDR3 has 15 residues. Trimming shortened V by 4 bases and J by 5 bases, and 15 bases separated the two germline ends. V is TRBV4-2 and J is TRBJ2-4; maybe TRBD1 (5 bases). The receptor comes from an adult with an advanced solid tumor such as melanoma, head and neck, liver or kidney cancer. The source was CD4+ or CD8+ T cells sorted from blood, collected in a trial of the OX40 agonist ivuxolimab. CDR3 residues: CASSPGQGRENIQYF. The CDR3 bases are TGTGCCAGCAGCCCAGGGCAGGGCCGGGAAAACATTCAGTACTTC.